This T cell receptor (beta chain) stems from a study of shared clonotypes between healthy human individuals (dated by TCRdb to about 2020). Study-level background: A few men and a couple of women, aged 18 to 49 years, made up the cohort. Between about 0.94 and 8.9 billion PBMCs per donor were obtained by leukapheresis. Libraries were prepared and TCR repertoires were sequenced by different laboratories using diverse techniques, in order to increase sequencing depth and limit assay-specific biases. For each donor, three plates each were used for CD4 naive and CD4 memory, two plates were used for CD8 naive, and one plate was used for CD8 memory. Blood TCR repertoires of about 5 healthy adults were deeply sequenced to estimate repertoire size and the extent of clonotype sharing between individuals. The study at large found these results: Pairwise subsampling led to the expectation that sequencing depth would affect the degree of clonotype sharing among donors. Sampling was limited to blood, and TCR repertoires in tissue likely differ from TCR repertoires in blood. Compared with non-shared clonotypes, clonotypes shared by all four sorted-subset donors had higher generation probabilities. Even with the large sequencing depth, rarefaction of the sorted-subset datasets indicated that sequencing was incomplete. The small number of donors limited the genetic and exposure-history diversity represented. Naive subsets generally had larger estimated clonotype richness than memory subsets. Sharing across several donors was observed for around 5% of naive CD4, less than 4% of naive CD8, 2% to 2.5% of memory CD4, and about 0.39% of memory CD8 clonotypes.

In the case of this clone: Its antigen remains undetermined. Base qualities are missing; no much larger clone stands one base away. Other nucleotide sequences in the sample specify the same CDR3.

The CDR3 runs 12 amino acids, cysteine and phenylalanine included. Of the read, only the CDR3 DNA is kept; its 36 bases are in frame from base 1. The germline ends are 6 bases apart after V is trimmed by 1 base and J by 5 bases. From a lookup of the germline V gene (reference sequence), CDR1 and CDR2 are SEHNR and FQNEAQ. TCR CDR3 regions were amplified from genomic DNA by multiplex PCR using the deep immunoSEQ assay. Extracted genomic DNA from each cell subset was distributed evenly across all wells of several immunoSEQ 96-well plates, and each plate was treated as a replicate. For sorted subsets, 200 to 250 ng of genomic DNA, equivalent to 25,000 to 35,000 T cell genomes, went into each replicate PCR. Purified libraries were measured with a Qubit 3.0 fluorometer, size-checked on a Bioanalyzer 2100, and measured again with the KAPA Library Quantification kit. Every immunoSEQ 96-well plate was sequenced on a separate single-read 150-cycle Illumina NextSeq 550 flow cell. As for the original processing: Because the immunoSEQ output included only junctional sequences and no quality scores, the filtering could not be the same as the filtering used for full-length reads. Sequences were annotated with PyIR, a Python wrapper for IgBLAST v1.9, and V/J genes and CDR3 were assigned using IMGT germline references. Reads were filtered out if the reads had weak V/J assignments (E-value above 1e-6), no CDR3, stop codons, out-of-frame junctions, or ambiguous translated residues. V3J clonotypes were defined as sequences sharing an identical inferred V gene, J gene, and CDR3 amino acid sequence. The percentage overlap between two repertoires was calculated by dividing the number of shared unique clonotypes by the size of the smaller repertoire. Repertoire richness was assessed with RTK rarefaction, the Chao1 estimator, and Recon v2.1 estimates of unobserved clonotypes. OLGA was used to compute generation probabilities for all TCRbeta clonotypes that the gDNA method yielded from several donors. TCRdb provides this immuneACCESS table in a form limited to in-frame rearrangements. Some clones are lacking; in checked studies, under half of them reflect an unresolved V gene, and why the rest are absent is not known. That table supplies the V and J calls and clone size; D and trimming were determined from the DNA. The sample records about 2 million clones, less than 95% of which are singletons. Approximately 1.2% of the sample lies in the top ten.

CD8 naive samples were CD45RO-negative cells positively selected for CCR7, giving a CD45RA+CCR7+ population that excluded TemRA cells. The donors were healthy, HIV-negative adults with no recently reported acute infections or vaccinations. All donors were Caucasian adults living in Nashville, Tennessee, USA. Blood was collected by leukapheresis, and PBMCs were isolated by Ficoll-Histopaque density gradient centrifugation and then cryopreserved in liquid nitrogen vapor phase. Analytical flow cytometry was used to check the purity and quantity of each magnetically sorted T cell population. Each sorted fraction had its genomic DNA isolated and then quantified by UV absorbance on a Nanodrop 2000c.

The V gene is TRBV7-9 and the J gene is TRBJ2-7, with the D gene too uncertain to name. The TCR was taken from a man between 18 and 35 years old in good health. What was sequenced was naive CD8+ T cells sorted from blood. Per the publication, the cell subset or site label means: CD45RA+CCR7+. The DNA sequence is TGTGCCAGCAGCTTAGGTCTCCACGAGCAGTACTTC. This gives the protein CASSLGLHEQYF.